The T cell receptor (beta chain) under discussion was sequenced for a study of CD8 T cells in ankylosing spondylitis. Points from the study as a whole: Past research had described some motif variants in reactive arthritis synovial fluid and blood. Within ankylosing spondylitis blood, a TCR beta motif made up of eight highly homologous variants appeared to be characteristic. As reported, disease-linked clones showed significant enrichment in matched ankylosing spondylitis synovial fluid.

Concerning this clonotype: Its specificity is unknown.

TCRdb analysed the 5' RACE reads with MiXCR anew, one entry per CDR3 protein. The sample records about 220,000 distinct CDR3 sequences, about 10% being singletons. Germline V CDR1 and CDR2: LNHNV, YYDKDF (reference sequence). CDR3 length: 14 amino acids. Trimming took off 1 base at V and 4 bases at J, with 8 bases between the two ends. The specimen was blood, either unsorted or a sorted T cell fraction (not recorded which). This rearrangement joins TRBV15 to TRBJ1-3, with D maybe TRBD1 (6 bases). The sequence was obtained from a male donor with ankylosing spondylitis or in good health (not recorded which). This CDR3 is CATSRGGGGNTIYF. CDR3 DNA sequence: TGTGCCACCAGCAGAGGTGGGGGCGGAAACACCATATATTTT.